This T cell receptor (beta chain) was retrieved from a study of cytomegalovirus exposure and HLA in healthy donors. The length of the CDR3 is 15 residues. V lost 3 bases and J lost 1, with 11 bases in between. Germline assignment: CDR1 LNHDA and CDR2 SQIVND (reference sequence). Use of 60 Vbeta and 13 Jbeta primers characterized the PCR. Assay: immunoSEQ multiplex PCR; the TCRdb copy retains only in-frame clones and omits some. The table lists 170,000 or so clones, approximately 82% of them singletons. The specimen was PBMCs. V is TRBV19 and J is TRBJ2-3; D is unresolved. The sequence derives from a woman between 25 and 40 years old in good health and CMV-seronegative. CDR3 DNA sequence: TGTGCCAGTAGTATGGTTTCCAGCGGCACAGATACGCAGTATTTT. This sequence encodes CASSMVSSGTDTQYF. The whole variable domain, filled in from reference TRBV19 and TRBJ2-3, reads DGGITQSPKYLFRKEGQNVTLSCEQNLNHDAMYWYRQDPGQGLRLIYYSQIVNDFQKGDIAEGYSVSREKKESFPLTVTSAQKNPTAFYLCASSMVSSGTDTQYFGPGTRLTVL.